The 32 T cell receptor beta chains below all came from one sample that was sequenced in a study of early T cells in non-severe SARS-CoV-2 infection. TCRdb analysed the 5' RACE reads with MiXCR anew, one entry per CDR3 protein. The profile shows roughly 30,000 distinct CDR3 sequences, approximately 5.9% of them singletons. Sequenced material: whole blood. The source of these receptors is an adult who was a healthcare worker with PCR-confirmed SARS-CoV-2 infection or an uninfected control (not recorded which).

This clonotype showed up many times. This chain joins TRBV5-4 and TRBJ2-3; 12 nucleotides agree with TRBD2. This CDR3 region has 16 residues. V was clipped by 4 bases and J by 5 bases; unmatched bases: 8. Germline loops: CDR1 SGHNT, CDR2 YYREEE (reference sequence). The CDR3 DNA follows: TGTGCCAGCAGCAAACTAGGGACTAGCGGGTTAGATACGCAGTATTTT. This encodes CASSKLGTSGLDTQYF.

This clonotype was seen a handful of times. The chain carries TRBV27 and TRBJ2-1; either TRBD1 or TRBD2 may supply D (5 bases each). Germline loops: CDR1 MNHEY, CDR2 SMNVEV (reference sequence). V lost 7 bases, J lost 7 bases, and 17 bases lay in between. The CDR3 is 14 residues long. The CDR3 DNA is TGTGCCAGCAAGTTTAATAGGGGCGGGAATGAGCAGTTCTTC. It specifies CASKFNRGGNEQFF.

This clonotype was seen a handful of times. This rearrangement joins TRBV27 to TRBJ1-3; the D is unclear. The CDR3 is 14 amino acids. CDR1 and CDR2 (germline): MNHEY, SMNVEV (reference sequence). Trimming removed 6 bases at V and 0 bases at J, with 9 bases between. CDR3 protein: CASSPRNSGNTIYF. Written as DNA, the CDR3 is TGTGCCAGCAGCCCAAGGAACTCTGGAAACACCATATATTTT.

The chain employs TRBV5-1 and TRBJ1-1; the D gene is possibly TRBD1 (5 bases). Germline V gene data show CDR1 as SGHRS and CDR2 as YFSETQ. V lost 0 bases to trimming and J lost 4 bases, with 19 bases between them. The CDR3 is 17 residues long. The CDR3 bases are TGCGCCAGCAGCTTGGCCCAGGGAGCCGGACGGATCACTGAAGCTTTCTTT. Protein sequence: CASSLAQGAGRITEAFF.

This clonotype was recorded at least ten times. The chain has TRBV4-2 and TRBJ2-7; D is perhaps TRBD2 (6 bases). V was pared by 2 bases and J by 7 bases, with 12 bases between. CDR1 is LGHNA, CDR2 YNFKEQ, per germline. This CDR3 has 13 amino acids. The CDR3 sequence: CASSQYGAGEQYF. CDR3 sequence (DNA): TGTGCCAGCAGCCAATACGGGGCGGGGGAGCAGTACTTC.

The chain recombines TRBV19 with TRBJ1-5; no clear D. Trimming pared 8 bases from V and 9 bases from J, leaving 5 bases between. Per the germline V gene, CDR1 is LNHDA and CDR2 is SQIVND (reference sequence). The length of the CDR3 is 9 residues. In nucleotides, the CDR3 is TGTGCCAGTGGGCCGCCCCAGCATTTT. It yields the protein CASGPPQHF.

This clonotype was recorded many times. The genes are TRBV20-1 and TRBJ1-4; D is unresolved. The CDR3 extends over 16 amino acids. Germline loops: CDR1 DFQATT, CDR2 SNEGSKA (reference sequence). Trimming cost V 4 bases and J 0 bases, with 15 bases left between them. The CDR3 loop reads CSAKEGVGSTNEKLFF. DNA for the CDR3: TGCAGTGCTAAGGAGGGAGTGGGATCAACTAATGAAAAACTGTTTTTT.

The rearrangement joins TRBV5-1 to TRBJ2-7; D is tentatively TRBD1 or TRBD2 (6 bases each). Looked up from germline, CDR1 is SGHRS and CDR2 is YFSETQ. V was trimmed by 3 bases and J by 5 bases, leaving 9 bases between them. This CDR3 has 12 amino acids. In DNA, the CDR3 is TGCGCCAGCAGCTCGGGGGCCCACGAGCAGTACTTC. Residues: CASSSGAHEQYF.

This clonotype has a handful of counts. The V and J genes are TRBV6-6 and TRBJ1-3, with D perhaps matching TRBD1 (5 bases). The length of the CDR3 is 13 residues. The V gene lost 6 bases and the J gene lost 8 bases, with 14 bases spanning the gap. Looked up from germline, CDR1 is MNHNY and CDR2 is SVGAGI (reference sequence). CDR3 amino acids: CASSRQSEDTIYF. The CDR3 DNA reads TGTGCCAGCAGCCGACAGTCAGAGGACACCATATATTTT.

This chain links TRBV6-2 or TRBV6-3 with TRBJ2-7, with D unresolved. CDR1 and CDR2 (germline): MNHEY, SVGEGT. The CDR3 spans 15 residues. The V end lost 7 bases, the J end lost 2 bases, and 18 bases lay between the germline ends. CDR3 protein: CASTISAGYTYEQYF. The DNA for the CDR3 is TGTGCCAGCACCATTTCCGCCGGGTATACCTACGAGCAGTACTTC.

This clonotype has a count of ten or more. The chain employs TRBV30 and TRBJ2-6, with 7 bases lining up with TRBD2. This CDR3 region has 16 residues. The V segment lost 0 bases and the J segment 0 bases; nucleotides outside the gene matches: 2. Germline V gene data show CDR1 as GTSNPN and CDR2 as SVGIG (reference sequence). The DNA of the CDR3 is TGTGCCTGGAGTGTAACGGGGGGCTCTGGGGCCAACGTCCTGACTTTC. Its translation: CAWSVTGGSGANVLTF.

J is TRBJ1-1 and V is TRBV20-1, with TRBD1 matching 7 bases. The CDR3 sequence is 14 residues long. V trimming: 5 bases; J trimming: 3 bases; junction bases outside the gene matches: 9. Germline-derived CDR1 and CDR2 are DFQATT and SNEGSKA (reference sequence). The CDR3 DNA follows: TGCAGTGCTGATCAGACAGGGAGGGACACTGAAGCTTTCTTT. Protein sequence: CSADQTGRDTEAFF.

The CDR3 DNA sequence: TGTGCCAGCTCACCAACCCAGGGGAGCCAAGAGACCCAGTACTTC. It is translated as CASSPTQGSQETQYF. This chain uses TRBV18 with TRBJ2-5; TRBD1 is a possible D gene (6 bases). The CDR3 is 15 residues long. Trimming pared 2 bases from V and 1 base from J, leaving 11 bases between. Per the germline V gene, CDR1 is KGHSH and CDR2 is LQKENI. Full variable domain (outside the CDR3, taken from reference TRBV18 and TRBJ2-5): NAGVMQNPRHLVRRRGQEARLRCSPMKGHSHVYWYRQLPEEGLKFMVYLQKENIIDESGMPKERFSAEFPKEGPSILRIQQVVRGDSAAYFCASSPTQGSQETQYFGPGTRLLVL.

This clonotype was detected ten times or more. V is TRBV18 and J is TRBJ2-1; D may be TRBD1 (5 bases). With 0 bases removed from V and 4 bases from J, the gap between germline ends came to 16 bases. CDR1 is KGHSH, CDR2 LQKENI, per germline. The CDR3 loop spans 17 amino acids. Here the CDR3 reads CASSPPPEQGRYNEQFF. CDR3 sequence (DNA): TGTGCCAGCTCACCACCCCCAGAGCAGGGCCGATACAATGAGCAGTTCTTC.

This clonotype came up a few times. Mismatch with germline at one junction end may stem from a read error. The chain carries TRBV11-2 and TRBJ2-2; D unresolved. The germline V gene has CDR1 SGHAT and CDR2 FQNNGV. This CDR3 spans 14 amino acids. CDR3 protein: CASSLAANAGELFF. The CDR3 DNA is TGTGCCAGCAGCTTAGCGGCGAACGCCGGGGAGCTGTTTTTT. Full variable domain (outside the CDR3, taken from reference TRBV11-2 and TRBJ2-2): EAGVAQSPRYKIIEKRQSVAFWCNPISGHATLYWYQQILGQGPKLLIQFQNNGVVDDSQLPKDRFSAERLKGVDSTLKIQPAKLEDSAVYLCASSLAANAGELFFGEGSRLTVL.

Only a few counts were recorded for this clonotype. The chain joins TRBV5-1 to TRBJ2-5, with D tentatively TRBD1 (6 bases). CDR1 is SGHRS and CDR2 is YFSETQ in the germline V gene. The CDR3 sequence is 13 residues long. V lost 2 bases and J 2 bases, leaving 7 bases between the germline ends. The CDR3 sequence: CASSFQGQETQYF. CDR3 bases: TGCGCCAGCAGCTTTCAGGGGCAAGAGACCCAGTACTTC. Full variable domain (missing parts from reference TRBV5-1 and TRBJ2-5): KAGVTQTPRYLIKTRGQQVTLSCSPISGHRSVSWYQQTPGQGLQFLFEYFSETQRNKGNFPGRFSGRQFSNSRSEMNVSTLELGDSALYLCASSFQGQETQYFGPGTRLLVL.

CDR3 DNA: TGTGCCATCAGTGAGAGTTCGCTAGCGGGAGCCGGGGAGGAGACCCAGTACTTC. This sequence encodes CAISESSLAGAGEETQYF. This chain joins TRBV10-3 and TRBJ2-5, with 10 nucleotides matching TRBD2. V lost 2 bases to trimming and J lost 5 bases; unmatched junction nucleotides: 14. Germline V gene lookup returns CDR1 ENHRY and CDR2 SYGVKD. This CDR3 has 18 amino acids.

This clonotype was counted many times. The J gene is TRBJ2-5, the V gene TRBV18, with 11 bases identical to TRBD2. The V and J ends lost 3 bases and 4 bases, in that order; junction bases with no gene match: 7. The CDR3 extends over 16 amino acids. Germline V gene data show CDR1 as KGHSH and CDR2 as LQKENI. CDR3 coding DNA: TGTGCCAGCTCACCCACCGGGACTAGCGGCGGAGAGACCCAGTACTTC. Translated, it gives CASSPTGTSGGETQYF. The full variable domain, in which reference TRBV18 and TRBJ2-5 provide the parts outside the CDR3, is NAGVMQNPRHLVRRRGQEARLRCSPMKGHSHVYWYRQLPEEGLKFMVYLQKENIIDESGMPKERFSAEFPKEGPSILRIQQVVRGDSAAYFCASSPTGTSGGETQYFGPGTRLLVL.

Ten or more counts support this clonotype. The J gene is TRBJ1-2, the V gene TRBV27; weak D call: TRBD1 (6 bases). This CDR3 comprises 13 residues. The V gene lost 2 bases and the J gene lost 7 bases, with 11 bases spanning the gap. CDR1 is MNHEY, CDR2 SMNVEV, per germline (reference sequence). CDR3 protein: CASSLKSGVGYTF. DNA of the CDR3: TGTGCCAGCAGTTTAAAGTCAGGGGTTGGCTACACCTTC.

This clonotype was seen repeatedly, ten times or more. The chain has TRBV18 and TRBJ2-5; D uncertain. Germline values: CDR1 KGHSH, CDR2 LQKENI. The germline V and J ends were trimmed by 3 bases and 2 bases, with 7 bases remaining between them. This CDR3 region has 13 residues. For the CDR3, the DNA is TGTGCCAGCTCACCCGGGCATCAAGAGACCCAGTACTTC. Translation gives CASSPGHQETQYF.

This clonotype was recorded a few times. The chain has TRBV11-3 and TRBJ2-3; no firm D call. This CDR3 region has 13 residues. V lost 1 base to trimming and J lost 4 bases, with 6 bases between them. Germline CDR1 is SGHNT and CDR2 is YENEEA. The CDR3 reads CASSLGRADTQYF. DNA for the CDR3: TGTGCCAGCAGCTTAGGTCGAGCAGATACGCAGTATTTT.

This clonotype was observed a handful of times. This sequence joins TRBV7-8 and TRBJ2-3, with 13 nucleotides matching TRBD2. The germline V gene has CDR1 SGHVS and CDR2 FQNEAQ. V was pared by 7 bases and J by 5 bases, with 12 bases of the junction left unmatched. This CDR3 region has 17 residues. CDR3 loop: CASITTSGRAGGDTQYF. For the CDR3, the DNA is TGTGCCAGCATAACCACTAGCGGGAGGGCCGGAGGAGATACGCAGTATTTT.

This clonotype occurred many times. The chain has TRBV7-9 and TRBJ2-1, with D unresolved. There are 12 residues in the CDR3. Germline CDR1 SEHNR, CDR2 FQNEAQ (reference sequence). With 4 bases removed from V and 8 bases from J, the gap between germline ends came to 9 bases. The CDR3 DNA sequence: TGTGCCAGCAGCTCCAGCCGCGATGAGCAGTTCTTC. It yields the protein CASSSSRDEQFF.

This clonotype was observed at least ten times. The chain joins TRBV6-6 to TRBJ1-1, with TRBD1 as a possible D gene (6 bases). Trimming cost V 5 bases and J 7 bases, with 11 bases left between them. This CDR3 has 12 amino acids. CDR1 and CDR2 (germline): MNHNY, SVGAGI (reference sequence). This CDR3 reads CASSHGTLEAFF. The CDR3 region has the DNA TGTGCCAGCAGTCACGGGACACTTGAAGCTTTCTTT.

This clonotype was recorded at least ten times. The rearrangement links TRBV7-7 to TRBJ2-7; no firm D call. Trimming removed 0 bases from V and 3 bases from J, with 6 bases in between. Germline V gene lookup returns CDR1 SSHAT and CDR2 FNYEAQ (reference sequence). The CDR3 is 13 amino acids. CDR3 bases: TGTGCCAGCAGCTTAGCCCAAAACTACGAGCAGTACTTC. Its translation: CASSLAQNYEQYF.

This clonotype was recorded at least ten times. This chain connects TRBV20-1 to TRBJ1-1, with D possibly being TRBD1 (5 bases). Germline CDR1 DFQATT, CDR2 SNEGSKA (reference sequence). The CDR3 totals 15 residues. The germline V and J ends were trimmed by 4 bases and 1 base, with 16 bases remaining between them. CDR3 amino acids: CSATSATDSNTEAFF. DNA of the CDR3: TGCAGTGCTACTTCCGCGACAGACTCGAACACTGAAGCTTTCTTT.

The chain carries TRBV29-1 and TRBJ1-1; no definite D call. Trimming left V 7 bases short and J 1 base short, with 7 bases between. This CDR3 is built from 11 residues. The V gene's germline CDR1 is SQVTM and CDR2 ANQGSEA. This CDR3 is CSATENTEAFF. The CDR3 DNA sequence: TGCAGCGCTACAGAGAACACTGAAGCTTTCTTT.

The chain combines TRBV12-3 or TRBV12-4 with TRBJ2-1; D not certain. V shed 4 bases and J shed 12 bases, with 10 bases lying between them. The CDR3 covers 11 residues. CDR3 nucleotide sequence: TGTGCCAGCAGTTCCTCGGCGGCGCAGTTCTTC. Translation: CASSSSAAQFF.

V is TRBV10-2 and J is TRBJ2-4; 11 nucleotides agree with TRBD1. Germline assignment: CDR1 WSHSY and CDR2 SAAADI. V trimming: 6 bases; J trimming: 9 bases; junction bases outside the gene matches: 10. The length of the CDR3 is 15 residues. CDR3 sequence reads: CASSFGGQGGGIQYF. The CDR3 coding sequence is TGCGCCAGCAGCTTTGGGGGACAGGGGGGCGGCATTCAGTACTTC.

The chain uses TRBV28 and TRBJ2-1; possibly TRBD1 for D (6 bases). There are 14 residues in the CDR3. The ends were cut back, 6 bases at V and 3 bases at J, with 12 bases in the middle. CDR1 and CDR2 from the germline V gene are MDHEN and SYDVKM. The CDR3 is CASSPDSYYNEQFF. CDR3 nucleotides: TGTGCCAGCAGCCCGGACAGCTACTACAATGAGCAGTTCTTC.

This clonotype was seen ten or more times. The chain couples TRBV21-1 to TRBJ2-3. TRBV21-1 represents a pseudogene. The CDR3 totals 12 residues. CDR3 sequence (DNA): TGTGCCAGCAGCAAAAGTACCCATACGCAGTATTTT. Translated: CASSKSTHTQYF.

This clonotype was picked up many times. V is TRBV6-6 and J is TRBJ2-7; weak D call: TRBD2 (5 bases). The V gene's germline CDR1 is MNHNY and CDR2 SVGAGI (reference sequence). CDR3 size: 15 residues. V gave up 6 bases and J gave up 6 bases, with 21 bases separating them. Written as DNA, the CDR3 is TGTGCCAGCAGCCTCTCCACGGGCCCCCGGGGCGAGCAGTACTTC. Amino acid sequence: CASSLSTGPRGEQYF.